The 23 T cell receptor beta chains below come from one sample, sequenced in a study of CD8 T cells in Susac syndrome (dated by TCRdb to between 2017 and 2020). The receptor library was made with the immunoSEQ multiplex PCR assay. RNA was extracted using the RNeasy kit, and about 0.5 to 1 microgram was reverse transcribed with random hexamers. Clones were called with MiXCR by TCRdb after fastp trimmed the public reads at Q25, and only in-frame beta chains were retained. Here each entry gathers all rows of one CDR3 protein and keeps the most common genes and DNA. For this sample there are over 140,000 distinct CDR3 sequences; roughly 94% appear just once. The ten largest clones represent more than 0.14% of the sample. Sequencing was performed on CD4+ T cells from PBMCs. These receptors originate from a human donor with Susac syndrome.

As for this clonotype: A read error may produce the germline difference seen at one junction end. The gene calls are TRBV7-7 and TRBJ2-7; the D is unclear. Germline V lookup: CDR1 SSHAT, CDR2 FNYEAQ (reference sequence). The CDR3 sequence is 11 residues long. The CDR3 reads CASSFWYEQYF. CDR3 DNA: TGTGCTAGCAGCTTCTGGTACGAGCAGTACTTC. Full variable domain (rest looked up from reference TRBV7-7 and TRBJ2-7): GAGVSQSPRYKVTKRGQDVTLRCDPISSHATLYWYQQALGQGPEFLTYFNYEAQPDKSGLPSDRFSAERPEGSISTLTIQRTEQRDSAMYRCASSFWYEQYFGPGTRLTVT.

V gene TRBV4-2 combines with J gene TRBJ1-2; D gene ambiguous. CDR3 length equals 15 residues. V gave up 7 bases and J gave up 5 bases, with 20 bases separating them. The germline V gene has CDR1 LGHNA and CDR2 YNFKEQ. CDR3 loop: CASTIDPQVVYGYTF. The CDR3 nucleotides are TGTGCCAGCACCATCGACCCCCAGGTGGTGTATGGCTACACCTTC.

V usage is TRBV30 and J usage is TRBJ2-1; D possibly matches TRBD1 or TRBD2 (6 bases each). V lost 0 bases, J lost 11 bases, and 26 bases lay in between. Germline values: CDR1 GTSNPN, CDR2 SVGIG (reference sequence). The length of the CDR3 is 17 residues. The CDR3 reads CAWSVVRPTGGLAKQFF. The CDR3 nucleotides are TGTGCCTGGAGTGTCGTCCGTCCGACTGGGGGCCTAGCGAAGCAGTTCTTC.

This chain connects TRBV6-2 or TRBV6-3 to TRBJ1-2; no reliable D call. The V gene lost 2 bases and the J gene lost 3 bases, with 13 bases spanning the gap. CDR3 length equals 15 residues. The germline gives CDR1 MNHEY, CDR2 SVGEGT. The CDR3 loop is CASSYVEGNDYGYTF. The CDR3 coding sequence is TGTGCCAGCAGTTACGTAGAGGGAAACGACTATGGCTACACCTTC.

This chain uses TRBV30 with TRBJ2-3; 8 nucleotides agree with TRBD1. This CDR3 has 16 residues. Trimming at V came to 1 base and at J to 10 bases, leaving 16 bases not matched to a gene. Germline lookup yields CDR1 GTSNPN and CDR2 SVGIG (reference sequence). As DNA, the CDR3 is TGTGCCTGGAGTGCAGGGACAGGACCTTACAGGCGGGCGCAGTATTTT. Translated, it gives CAWSAGTGPYRRAQYF.

The chain is built from TRBV3-1 and TRBJ2-4; D not resolved. CDR1 and CDR2 (germline): LGHDT, YNNKEL (reference sequence). The CDR3 extends over 14 amino acids. The ends were cut back, 1 base at V and 8 bases at J, with 12 bases in the middle. The CDR3: CASSQGTRRHIQYF. In DNA, the CDR3 is TGTGCCAGCAGCCAAGGCACCCGAAGACACATTCAGTACTTC.

This chain links TRBV12-3 or TRBV12-4 with TRBJ2-1; 11 nucleotides align to TRBD2. The CDR3 is made up of 15 amino acids. The V and J ends lost 0 bases and 8 bases, in that order; junction bases with no gene match: 3. CDR3 amino acids: CASSLASGGADEQFF. The DNA of the CDR3 is TGTGCCAGCAGTTTAGCTAGCGGGGGGGCAGATGAGCAGTTCTTC.

The J gene is TRBJ2-5, the V gene TRBV30; TRBD1 matches at 7 bases. The germline V gene has CDR1 GTSNPN and CDR2 SVGIG (reference sequence). The CDR3 runs to 13 residues. Trimming took 4 bases from V and 5 from J; bases not matched to a gene: 7. The CDR3 is CAWNILGGETQYF. The CDR3 DNA is TGTGCCTGGAACATACTAGGGGGCGAGACCCAGTACTTC.

The gene calls are TRBV29-1 and TRBJ1-1; 7 positions agree with TRBD1. Trimming took 7 bases from V and 6 from J; bases not matched to a gene: 14. The CDR3 loop spans 14 amino acids. Germline CDR1 is SQVTM and CDR2 is ANQGSEA. The DNA for the CDR3 is TGCAGCGCTCAGTTGGGACAGAGCTCGGCTGAAGCTTTCTTT. Protein product: CSAQLGQSSAEAFF.

V and J are TRBV2 and TRBJ2-5; 9 positions match TRBD2. Germline V lookup: CDR1 SNHLY, CDR2 FYNNEI. This CDR3 spans 15 amino acids. V shed 9 bases, J shed 0 bases, and the junction held 8 bases outside the gene matches. In DNA form, the CDR3 reads TGTGCCAGTTCCACTAGCGGGCGAAACCAAGAGACCCAGTACTTC. Protein: CASSTSGRNQETQYF.

The chain uses TRBV30 and TRBJ1-5, with 7 bases identical to TRBD1. Germline-derived CDR1 and CDR2 are GTSNPN and SVGIG (reference sequence). The CDR3 spans 14 residues. The V segment lost 4 bases and the J segment 8 bases; nucleotides outside the gene matches: 11. The CDR3 region has the DNA TGTGCCTGGACCAAGACAGGGAATAGTGAGCCCCAGCATTTT. Translating it yields CAWTKTGNSEPQHF. Full variable domain (outside the CDR3, taken from reference TRBV30 and TRBJ1-5): SQTIHQWPATLVQPVGSPLSLECTVEGTSNPNLYWYRQAAGRGLQLLFYSVGIGQISSEVPQNLSASRPQDRQFILSSKKLLLSDSGFYLCAWTKTGNSEPQHFGDGTRLSIL.

The chain links TRBV7-2 to TRBJ2-1; TRBD2 agrees at 8 bases. The CDR3 is made up of 13 amino acids. The ends lost 10 bases at V and 3 bases at J; junction bases unmatched: 5. Germline V gene data show CDR1 as SGHTA and CDR2 as FQGNSA. The CDR3 DNA reads TGTGCCACCGGGGGGGCCCACTACAATGAGCAGTTCTTC. The encoded protein is CATGGAHYNEQFF.

V gene TRBV5-6 combines with J gene TRBJ1-1; 10 bases align to TRBD1. CDR3 length equals 14 residues. V trimming: 4 bases; J trimming: 5 bases; junction bases outside the gene matches: 5. Germline CDR1 reads SGHDT; CDR2 reads YYEEEE. The CDR3, as DNA: TGTGCCAGCAGCGCGGACAGGGGGTGGACTGAAGCTTTCTTT. Amino acids: CASSADRGWTEAFF.

V usage is TRBV5-1 and J usage is TRBJ2-3; D is unresolved. CDR1 and CDR2 from the germline V gene are SGHRS and YFSETQ. CDR3 length equals 14 residues. V gave up 8 bases and J gave up 1 base, with 14 bases separating them. The CDR3 region has the DNA TGCGCCAGTCTAGACCCCAGTGGCACAGATACGCAGTATTTT. Translating it yields CASLDPSGTDTQYF.

V gene TRBV27 combines with J gene TRBJ2-5; 10 bases map to TRBD2. Germline trimming cut 2 bases from V and 6 bases from J; bases unmatched to any gene: 12. Germline CDR1 is MNHEY and CDR2 is SMNVEV (reference sequence). CDR3 size: 17 residues. The DNA for the CDR3 is TGTGCCAGCAGTTTAAAGTCTGGCAGCGGGGGGGCAAAGACCCAGTACTTC. This codes for CASSLKSGSGGAKTQYF.

This clonotype was detected a few times. The CDR3 here is CSAGLTGARGEQYF. DNA for the CDR3: TGCAGTGCTGGGTTGACGGGAGCAAGGGGGGAGCAGTACTTC. The chain has TRBV20-1 and TRBJ2-7; either TRBD1 or TRBD2 may supply D (6 bases each). CDR1 and CDR2 from the germline V gene are DFQATT and SNEGSKA (reference sequence). Trimming took off 5 bases at V and 7 bases at J, with 21 bases between the two ends. The length of the CDR3 is 14 residues.

The chain links TRBV9 to TRBJ1-2; 10 nucleotides agree with TRBD1. Germline V gives CDR1 SGDLS, CDR2 YYNGEE. This CDR3 comprises 15 residues. With 3 bases clipped from V and 5 bases from J, the junction kept 7 bases outside the gene matches. In nucleotides, the CDR3 is TGTGCCAGCAGCGCAGCCGGGACAGGGGTTTATGGCTACACCTTC. This translates into CASSAAGTGVYGYTF. Complete variable domain (other parts from reference TRBV9 and TRBJ1-2): DSGVTQTPKHLITATGQRVTLRCSPRSGDLSVYWYQQSLDQGLQFLIQYYNGEERAKGNILERFSAQQFPDLHSELNLSSLELGDSALYFCASSAAGTGVYGYTFGSGTRLTVV.

The chain couples TRBV5-6 to TRBJ2-7; weak D call: TRBD1 (5 bases). V dropped 1 base and J dropped 1 base, with 9 bases sitting between them. Germline assignment: CDR1 SGHDT and CDR2 YYEEEE. The CDR3 totals 14 residues. The CDR3 loop is CASSLHAGSYEQYF. The CDR3 DNA reads TGTGCCAGCAGCTTGCATGCAGGGTCCTACGAGCAGTACTTC.

The chain uses TRBV20-1 and TRBJ2-5, with D possibly matching TRBD1 (6 bases). Germline V gene data show CDR1 as DFQATT and CDR2 as SNEGSKA (reference sequence). This CDR3 has 12 amino acids. V dropped 5 bases and J dropped 4 bases, with 11 bases sitting between them. The CDR3 reads CSAPRGGETQYF. DNA of the CDR3: TGCAGTGCTCCGAGAGGGGGAGAGACCCAGTACTTC.

The rearrangement uses TRBV18 and TRBJ1-1, with D unresolved. Trimming removed 0 bases at V and 0 bases at J, with 5 bases between. Per the germline V gene, CDR1 is KGHSH and CDR2 is LQKENI. The CDR3 spans 14 residues. The CDR3 coding sequence is TGTGCCAGCTCACCACCTTCCATGAACACTGAAGCTTTCTTT. Translated, it gives CASSPPSMNTEAFF.

The chain uses TRBV27 and TRBJ1-5; D gene uncertain. V was pared by 4 bases and J by 2 bases, with 21 bases between. CDR1 MNHEY and CDR2 SMNVEV come from the germline V gene (reference sequence). The CDR3 runs to 18 residues. Here the CDR3 reads CASSSSGGYLRGNQPQHF. The CDR3 DNA reads as TGTGCCAGCAGTTCCTCGGGCGGGTACCTTAGGGGCAATCAGCCCCAGCATTTT.

The V call is TRBV12-5, the J call TRBJ2-7; the D gene is possibly TRBD1 (5 bases). Per the germline V gene, CDR1 is LGHNT and CDR2 is FRNRAP. The V end was cut by 6 bases, the J end by 8 bases, with 14 bases between. The CDR3 contains 12 residues. The CDR3 bases are TGTGCTAGTGGAGGGCTCCAGGGCAAGCAGTACTTC. Protein: CASGGLQGKQYF.

V is TRBV30 and J is TRBJ2-7, with 9 bases matching TRBD2. V lost 2 bases and J lost 0; bases outside the gene matches: 2. The CDR3 spans 14 residues. The V gene's germline CDR1 is GTSNPN and CDR2 SVGIG (reference sequence). As DNA, the CDR3 is TGTGCCTGGAGTCTAGCGGGAAGCTCCTACGAGCAGTACTTC. Translation: CAWSLAGSSYEQYF.